This T cell receptor beta chain is drawn from a study of blood T cell repertoires in COVID-19. Study information: Sites in the United States, Italy and Spain provided acute and convalescent COVID-19 samples.

V was trimmed by 0 bases and J by 8 bases, leaving 18 bases between them. Germline loops: CDR1 SGDLS, CDR2 YYNGEE. The CDR3 sequence is 16 residues long. The cohort comprised adults aged roughly 18 to 90 years residing in about two dozen US areas. Those designated as exposed participants met a COVID-19 case within 2 weeks before study entry. Source study methods: How many nucleated cells were present was estimated from reference gene primer amplification. Only in-frame clones appear in the TCRdb table, and some are missing; sequencing was by immunoSEQ multiplex PCR. V and J calls and clone size are given by that table; D and trimming were obtained from the DNA. The profile shows about 220,000 clones, 83% of them singletons.

The receptor comes from a woman in her forties who had been exposed to COVID-19. The chain joins TRBV9 to TRBJ2-4, with D tentatively TRBD2 (7 bases). Sequencing was done on a sample of PBMCs or T cells enriched from blood (not recorded which). This CDR3 reads CASSVGGGGLRDIQYF. The CDR3 nucleotides read TGTGCCAGCAGCGTAGGGGGCGGGGGCCTGCGCGACATTCAGTACTTC.